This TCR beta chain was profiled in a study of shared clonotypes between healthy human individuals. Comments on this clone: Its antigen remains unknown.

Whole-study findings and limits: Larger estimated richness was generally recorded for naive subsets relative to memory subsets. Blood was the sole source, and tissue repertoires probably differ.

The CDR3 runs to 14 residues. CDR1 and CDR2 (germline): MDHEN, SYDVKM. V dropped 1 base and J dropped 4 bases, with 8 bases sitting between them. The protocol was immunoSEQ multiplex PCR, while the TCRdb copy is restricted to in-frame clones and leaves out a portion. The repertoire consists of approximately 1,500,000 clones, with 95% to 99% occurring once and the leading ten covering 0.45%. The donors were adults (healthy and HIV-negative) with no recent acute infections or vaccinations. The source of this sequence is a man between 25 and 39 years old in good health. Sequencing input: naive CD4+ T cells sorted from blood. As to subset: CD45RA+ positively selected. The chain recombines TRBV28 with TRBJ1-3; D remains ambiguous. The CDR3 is CASSLYVEGNTIYF. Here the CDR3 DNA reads TGTGCCAGCAGTTTATATGTCGAGGGAAACACCATATATTTT.